This is a list of T cell receptor beta chains from one sample in a study of metastatic and nonmetastatic thyroid tumors. TCRdb ran MiXCR on the PCR reads. The sample consists of more than 70,000 clones, less than 10% of them appearing once. The source material was blood. These receptors came from a female donor with papillary thyroid cancer or a benign thyroid nodule (not recorded which). Some clones in this sample may be carry-over from other donors' samples. Both conserved end residues are part of each CDR3. The order of the fields is clone size, J gene, D gene, V gene, CDR3 protein, CDR3 DNA. A D gene is named only where the DNA matches it firmly. Clone size is not always given. Where it is, it says once, few, many or a class for expanded clones.

>few|TRBJ1-1|.|TRBV19
CASSIGQLNTEAFF
TGTGCCAGTAGTATAGGACAGTTGAACACTGAAGCTTTCTTT
>many|TRBJ2-4|.|TRBV6-1
CASRDGAQGYAKNIQYF
TGTGCCAGCAGGGATGGGGCCCAGGGGTATGCCAAAAACATTCAGTACTTC
>many|TRBJ2-5|.|TRBV27
CASSLFGLPYQETQYF
TGTGCCAGCAGTTTATTTGGACTACCGTACCAAGAGACCCAGTACTTC
>many|TRBJ2-5|TRBD2|TRBV7-3
CASSLTSGYQETQYF
TGTGCCAGCAGCTTAACTAGCGGGTACCAAGAGACCCAGTACTTC
>many|TRBJ1-6|.|TRBV2
CASSEGPGNYNSPLHF
TGTGCCAGCAGTGAGGGCCCAGGGAACTATAATTCACCCCTCCACTTT
>.|TRBJ2-1|TRBD2|TRBV7-3
CASSAGLAYNEQFF
TGTGCCAGCAGCGCAGGACTAGCCTACAATGAGCAGTTCTTC
>many|TRBJ2-3|TRBD1|TRBV3-1
CASSLRGRGRTDTQYF
TGTGCCAGCAGCCTCAGGGGGCGGGGACGCACAGATACGCAGTATTTT
>many|TRBJ2-2|TRBD2|TRBV3-1
CASSQAGEAGGNTGELFF
TGTGCCAGCAGCCAAGCAGGGGAGGCGGGGGGGAACACCGGGGAGCTGTTTTTT
>.|TRBJ2-7|.|TRBV19
CASSFGGASPYEQYF
TGTGCCAGTAGTTTTGGCGGGGCCTCCCCTTACGAGCAGTACTTC
>few|TRBJ1-4|.|TRBV29-1
CSVEGTGGDEKLFF
TGTAGCGTTGAAGGTACGGGAGGAGATGAAAAACTGTTTTTT
>many|TRBJ2-2|.|TRBV6-4
CASSEDGNTGELFF
TGTGCCAGCAGTGAGGACGGCAACACCGGGGAGCTGTTTTTT
>many|TRBJ1-1|.|TRBV20-1
CSARLGGPNTEAFF
TGCAGTGCTAGGCTAGGAGGCCCGAACACTGAAGCTTTCTTT
>many|TRBJ2-7|TRBD1|TRBV5-6
CASSLLAGTGVTDEQYF
TGTGCCAGCAGCCTGCTCGCCGGGACAGGGGTTACCGACGAGCAGTACTTC
>few|TRBJ2-1|TRBD2|TRBV10-3
CAISESRTSGGSENEQFF
TGTGCCATCAGTGAGTCGAGGACTAGCGGGGGGTCTGAAAATGAGCAGTTCTTC
>many|TRBJ1-1|.|TRBV14
CASSQDPSTEAFF
TGTGCCAGCAGCCAAGATCCTTCCACTGAAGCTTTCTTT
>few|TRBJ2-7|.|TRBV20-1
CSARAQQGYSYEQYF
TGCAGTGCTAGAGCCCAACAGGGTTATTCTTACGAGCAGTACTTC
>many|TRBJ1-1|.|TRBV2
CASLRSGVNTEAFF
TGTGCCAGCCTTCGGTCGGGAGTGAACACTGAAGCTTTCTTT
>many|TRBJ1-2|TRBD1|TRBV6-1
CASSRDRDYGYTF
TGTGCCAGCAGCCGGGACAGGGATTATGGCTACACCTTC
>many|TRBJ2-5|.|TRBV5-1
CASSLSPWDQETQYF
TGCGCCAGCAGCTTGTCGCCATGGGACCAAGAGACCCAGTACTTC
>many|TRBJ2-2|.|TRBV7-3
CASSPHSISGELFF
TGTGCCAGCAGCCCCCACAGCATCAGCGGGGAGCTGTTTTTT
>many|TRBJ2-3|.|TRBV30
CAWRMPGGRKDTQYF
TGTGCCTGGAGAATGCCGGGGGGCCGTAAAGATACGCAGTATTTT
>few|TRBJ2-1|TRBD2|TRBV7-9
CASSSGRGGYNEQFF
TGTGCCAGCAGTTCCGGGAGGGGGGGATACAATGAGCAGTTCTTC